Presented here are 12 T cell receptor beta chains from one specimen sequenced in a study of blood T cells in healthy people across ages. A J-beta primer mix and a sample-barcoded 5' primer were used in a second PCR of roughly 6 to 11 cycles. TCRdb re-derived calls from the 5' RACE reads in MiXCR, one entry per CDR3 protein. The data show some 780,000 distinct CDR3 sequences, roughly 50% seen once. The specimen sequenced was blood. The receptors shown here come from a man in his forties or fifties in good health.

The chain couples TRBV9 to TRBJ2-7; 12 bases fit TRBD2. The better agreement between TRBJ2-1 and the DNA end casts doubt on the J call. CDR3 size: 15 residues. Germline CDR1 SGDLS, CDR2 YYNGEE. CDR3: CASSVGLAGSYEQFF. CDR3 bases: TGTGCCAGCAGCGTCGGACTAGCGGGGTCCTACGAGCAGTTCTTC.

The V gene is TRBV20-1, the J gene TRBJ2-4, with 7 bases that match TRBD1. The CDR3 is 12 residues long. Germline assignment: CDR1 DFQATT and CDR2 SNEGSKA (reference sequence). The junction had 6 bases not matched to a gene; V was cut back by 5 bases and J by 8 bases. CDR3 nucleotides: TGCAGTGCTTATACAGGGGTGGACATTCAGTACTTC. Its protein is CSAYTGVDIQYF.

This clonotype was detected a few times. The chain couples TRBV11-2 to TRBJ1-6; 9 bases align to TRBD1. The germline V gene encodes CDR1 SGHAT and CDR2 FQNNGV. The CDR3 length is 15 residues. V dropped 2 bases and J dropped 13; count of bases not matched to a gene: 9. The CDR3 here is CASSLSQGTGSPLHF. CDR3 nucleotides: TGTGCCAGCAGCTTATCCCAAGGGACAGGGTCTCCCCTCCACTTT.

The chain links TRBV20-1 to TRBJ1-2; no reliable D call. Trimming cost V 5 bases and J 0 bases, with 10 bases left between them. This CDR3 comprises 13 residues. Germline V gene lookup returns CDR1 DFQATT and CDR2 SNEGSKA (reference sequence). The CDR3 here is CSAPPTANYGYTF. In DNA, the CDR3 is TGCAGTGCTCCACCCACTGCTAACTATGGCTACACCTTC.

This chain links TRBV11-2 with TRBJ2-2, with D unresolved. CDR1 is SGHAT, CDR2 FQNNGV, per germline. This CDR3 contains 16 residues. V was cut by 1 base and J by 5 bases, with 14 bases left in between. The CDR3 region is CASSLAVMAGTGELFF. The DNA for the CDR3 is TGTGCCAGCAGCTTAGCAGTCATGGCTGGAACCGGGGAGCTGTTTTTT.

This clonotype was recorded a few times. The J gene is TRBJ2-2, the V gene TRBV3-1, with unresolved D. The length of the CDR3 is 14 residues. Trimming left V 1 base short and J 4 bases short, with 7 bases between. Germline CDR1 reads LGHDT; CDR2 reads YNNKEL (reference sequence). The CDR3 is CASSQGRGTGELFF. CDR3 coding DNA: TGTGCCAGCAGCCAAGGGCGAGGCACCGGGGAGCTGTTTTTT.

This clonotype has only a few counts. This chain connects TRBV5-1 to TRBJ1-2, with 10 bases fitting TRBD1. This CDR3 is built from 16 residues. Unmatched junction bases numbered 9, after V lost 3 bases and J lost 4 bases. The germline V gene has CDR1 SGHRS and CDR2 YFSETQ. The CDR3 region has the DNA TGCGCCAGCAGCTGGAACCGGGACAGGGGTTCCTATGGCTACACCTTC. The encoded protein is CASSWNRDRGSYGYTF.

This chain uses TRBV9 with TRBJ2-3; 9 bases line up with TRBD2. The length of the CDR3 is 16 residues. The germline V gene has CDR1 SGDLS and CDR2 YYNGEE. J lost 3 bases, V lost 3 bases, and 8 bases had no gene match. The CDR3 region has the DNA TGTGCCAGCAGCGCCCCGCGGGGGGGCGGGACAGATACGCAGTATTTT. This codes for CASSAPRGGGTDTQYF. The full variable domain, completed using reference TRBV9 and TRBJ2-3, is DSGVTQTPKHLITATGQRVTLRCSPRSGDLSVYWYQQSLDQGLQFLIQYYNGEERAKGNILERFSAQQFPDLHSELNLSSLELGDSALYFCASSAPRGGGTDTQYFGPGTRLTVL.

V is TRBV29-1 and J is TRBJ1-1, with 8 nucleotides matching TRBD1. There are 13 residues in the CDR3. From germline, CDR1 is SQVTM and CDR2 ANQGSEA. J lost 5 bases, V lost 7 bases, and 9 bases had no gene match. CDR3 in DNA: TGCAGCGGCCGACAGGGGATGGATACTGAAGCTTTCTTT. Residues: CSGRQGMDTEAFF.

The V gene is TRBV7-2, the J gene TRBJ2-3; maybe TRBD1 (6 bases). The CDR3 extends over 15 amino acids. From germline, CDR1 is SGHTA and CDR2 FQGNSA. V shed 5 bases and J shed 5 bases, with 17 bases lying between them. The CDR3 protein is CASSPGQGGRDTQYF. DNA of the CDR3: TGTGCCAGCAGCCCTGGACAAGGGGGAAGAGATACGCAGTATTTT.

The chain combines TRBV24-1 with TRBJ2-4; 12 bases map to TRBD2. Germline-derived CDR1 and CDR2 are KGHDR and SFDVKD. V was clipped by 3 bases and J by 6 bases; unmatched bases: 2. The CDR3 length is 15 residues. CDR3 nucleotides: TGTGCCACCAGTGATGGACTAGCGGGGAGAAACATTCAGTACTTC. It yields the protein CATSDGLAGRNIQYF.

The chain employs TRBV9 and TRBJ2-3, with TRBD2 matching over 7 bases. Germline V gives CDR1 SGDLS, CDR2 YYNGEE. Losses at the gene ends were 3 bases for V and 2 bases for J; bases not matched to a gene: 6. The CDR3 spans 15 residues. CDR3 bases: TGTGCCAGCAGCGAGCGGGATCCTATCACAGATACGCAGTATTTT. Translation: CASSERDPITDTQYF.